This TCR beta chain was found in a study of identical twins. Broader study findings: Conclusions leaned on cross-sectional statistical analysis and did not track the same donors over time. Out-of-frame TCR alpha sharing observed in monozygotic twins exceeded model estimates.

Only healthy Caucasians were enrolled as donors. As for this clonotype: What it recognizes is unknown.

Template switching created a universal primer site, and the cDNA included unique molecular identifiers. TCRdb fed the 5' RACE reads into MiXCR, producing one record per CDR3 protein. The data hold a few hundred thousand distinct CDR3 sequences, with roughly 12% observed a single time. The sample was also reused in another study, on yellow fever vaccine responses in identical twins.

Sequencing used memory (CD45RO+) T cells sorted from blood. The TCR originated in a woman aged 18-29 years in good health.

The CDR3 DNA follows: TGTGCCAGCAGCTTAGGAGCCGGATGGGGATCCTTTGGGAATGAGCAGTTCTTC. Protein: CASSLGAGWGSFGNEQFF. This chain connects TRBV11-1 to TRBJ2-1; D is unclear. The V end lost 1 base, the J end lost 7 bases, and 23 bases lay between the germline ends. Germline V gene sequence: CDR1 SGHAT, CDR2 FQDESV (reference sequence). The CDR3 is 18 amino acids.